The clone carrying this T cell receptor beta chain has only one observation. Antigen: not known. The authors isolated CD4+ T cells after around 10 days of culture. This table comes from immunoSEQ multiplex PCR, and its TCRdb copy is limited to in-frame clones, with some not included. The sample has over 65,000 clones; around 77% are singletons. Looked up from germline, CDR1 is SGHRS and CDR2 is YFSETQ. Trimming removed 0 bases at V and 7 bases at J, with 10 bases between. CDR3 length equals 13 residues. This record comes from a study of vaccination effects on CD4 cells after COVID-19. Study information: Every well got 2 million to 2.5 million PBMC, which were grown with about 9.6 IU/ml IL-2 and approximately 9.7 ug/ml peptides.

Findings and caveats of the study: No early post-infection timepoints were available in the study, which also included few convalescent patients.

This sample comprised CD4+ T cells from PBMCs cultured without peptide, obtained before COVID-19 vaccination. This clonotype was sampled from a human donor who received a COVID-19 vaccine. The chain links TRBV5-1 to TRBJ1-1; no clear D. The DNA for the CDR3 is TGCGCCAGCAGCTTGGATTCCGTGGGTGAAGCTTTCTTT. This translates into CASSLDSVGEAFF.